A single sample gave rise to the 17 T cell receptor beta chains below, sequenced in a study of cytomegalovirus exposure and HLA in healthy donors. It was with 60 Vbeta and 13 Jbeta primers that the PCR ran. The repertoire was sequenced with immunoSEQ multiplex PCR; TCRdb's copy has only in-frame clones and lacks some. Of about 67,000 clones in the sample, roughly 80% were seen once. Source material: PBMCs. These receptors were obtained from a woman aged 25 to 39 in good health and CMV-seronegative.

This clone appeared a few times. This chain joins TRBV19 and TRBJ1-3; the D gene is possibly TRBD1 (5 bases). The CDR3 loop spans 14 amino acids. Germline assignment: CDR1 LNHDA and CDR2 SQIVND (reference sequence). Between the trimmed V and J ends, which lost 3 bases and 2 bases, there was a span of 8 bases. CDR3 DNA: TGTGCCAGTAGTATTATAGGGGCTGGAAACACCATATATTTT. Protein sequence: CASSIIGAGNTIYF.

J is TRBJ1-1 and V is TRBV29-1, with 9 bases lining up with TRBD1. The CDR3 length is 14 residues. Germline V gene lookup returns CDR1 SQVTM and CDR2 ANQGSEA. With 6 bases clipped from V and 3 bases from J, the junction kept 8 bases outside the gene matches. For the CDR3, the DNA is TGCAGCGTAGCCTCACAGGGGGCGTACACTGAAGCTTTCTTT. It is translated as CSVASQGAYTEAFF.

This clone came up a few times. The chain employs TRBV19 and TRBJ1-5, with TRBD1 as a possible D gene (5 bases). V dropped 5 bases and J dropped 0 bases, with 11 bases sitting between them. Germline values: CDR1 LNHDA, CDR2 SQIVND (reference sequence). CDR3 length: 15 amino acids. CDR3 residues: CASSLSTDSNQPQHF. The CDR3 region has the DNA TGTGCCAGTAGTCTCTCGACAGATAGCAATCAGCCCCAGCATTTT.

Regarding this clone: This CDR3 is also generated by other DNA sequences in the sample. The chain's CDR3 is CASSFTGFRGYTF. In DNA form, the CDR3 reads TGTGCCAGCAGTTTCACGGGGTTCCGTGGCTACACCTTC. This chain connects TRBV27 to TRBJ1-2, with D hard to call. V was trimmed by 3 bases and J by 7 bases, leaving 12 bases between them. The CDR3 is 13 residues long. Germline assignment: CDR1 MNHEY and CDR2 SMNVEV (reference sequence).

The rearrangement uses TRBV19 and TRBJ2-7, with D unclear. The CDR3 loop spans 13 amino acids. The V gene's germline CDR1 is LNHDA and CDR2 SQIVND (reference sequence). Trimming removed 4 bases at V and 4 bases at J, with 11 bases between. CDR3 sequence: CASSTRLVYEQYF. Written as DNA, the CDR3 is TGTGCCAGTAGTACCCGACTCGTATACGAGCAGTACTTC.

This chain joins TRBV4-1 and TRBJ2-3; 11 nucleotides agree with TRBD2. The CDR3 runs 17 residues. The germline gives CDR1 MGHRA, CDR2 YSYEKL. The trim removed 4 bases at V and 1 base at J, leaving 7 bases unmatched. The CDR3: CASSRGLAGDGTDTQYF. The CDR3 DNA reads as TGCGCCAGCAGCCGAGGACTAGCGGGTGACGGCACAGATACGCAGTATTTT.

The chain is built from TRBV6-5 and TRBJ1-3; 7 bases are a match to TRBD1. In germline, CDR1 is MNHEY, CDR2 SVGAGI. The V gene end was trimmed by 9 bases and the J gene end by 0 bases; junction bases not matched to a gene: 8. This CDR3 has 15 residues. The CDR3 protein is CASTRGGLSGNTIYF. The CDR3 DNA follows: TGTGCCAGTACAAGAGGGGGCCTCTCTGGAAACACCATATATTTT.

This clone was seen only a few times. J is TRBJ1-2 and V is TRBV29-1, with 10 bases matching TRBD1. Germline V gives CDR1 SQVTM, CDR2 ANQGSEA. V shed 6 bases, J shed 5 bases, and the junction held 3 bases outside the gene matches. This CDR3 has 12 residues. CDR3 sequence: CSVGQGEYGYTF. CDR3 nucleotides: TGCAGCGTCGGACAGGGGGAATATGGCTACACCTTC.

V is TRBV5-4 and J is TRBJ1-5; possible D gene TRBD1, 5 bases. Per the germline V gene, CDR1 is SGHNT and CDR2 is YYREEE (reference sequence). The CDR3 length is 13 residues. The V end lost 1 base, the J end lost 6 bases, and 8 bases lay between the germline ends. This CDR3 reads CASSLLGVQPQHF. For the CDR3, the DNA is TGTGCCAGCAGCTTGTTAGGGGTTCAGCCCCAGCATTTT.

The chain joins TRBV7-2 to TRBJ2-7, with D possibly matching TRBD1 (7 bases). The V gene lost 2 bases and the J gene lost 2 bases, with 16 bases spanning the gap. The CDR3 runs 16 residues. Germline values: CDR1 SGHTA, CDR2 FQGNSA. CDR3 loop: CASSLLLAQGAYEQYF. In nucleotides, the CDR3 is TGTGCCAGCAGCTTATTACTAGCCCAGGGGGCCTACGAGCAGTACTTC. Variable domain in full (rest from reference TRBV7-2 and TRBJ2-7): GAGVSQSPSNKVTEKGKDVELRCDPISGHTALYWYRQSLGQGLEFLIYFQGNSAPDKSGLPSDRFSAERTGGSVSTLTIQRTQQEDSAVYLCASSLLLAQGAYEQYFGPGTRLTVT.

CDR3 sequence (DNA): TGTGCCAGCAGTTTCCGTTTGGGGGGTGGCTACACCTTC. It specifies CASSFRLGGGYTF. The chain carries TRBV27 and TRBJ1-2; D may be TRBD1 (5 bases). Germline-derived CDR1 and CDR2 are MNHEY and SMNVEV (reference sequence). This CDR3 comprises 13 residues. Trimming cost V 3 bases and J 7 bases, with 12 bases left between them.

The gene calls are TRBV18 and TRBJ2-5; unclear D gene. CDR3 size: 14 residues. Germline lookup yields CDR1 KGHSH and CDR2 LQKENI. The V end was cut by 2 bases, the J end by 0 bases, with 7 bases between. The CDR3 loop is CASSPLQNQETQYF. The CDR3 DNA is TGTGCCAGCTCACCATTACAGAACCAAGAGACCCAGTACTTC.

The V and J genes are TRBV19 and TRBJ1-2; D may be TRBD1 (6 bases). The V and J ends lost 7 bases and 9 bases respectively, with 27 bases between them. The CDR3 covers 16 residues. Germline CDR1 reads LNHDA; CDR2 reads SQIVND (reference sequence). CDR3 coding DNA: TGTGCCAGTAACCTTGTGATGCGGGGGCGTCGAGAGAGCTACACCTTC. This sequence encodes CASNLVMRGRRESYTF.

The CDR3 nucleotides are TGTGCCAGCAGTTTTACAGAGAACACTGAAGCTTTCTTT. It codes for CASSFTENTEAFF. The rearrangement links TRBV7-9 to TRBJ1-1; D gene unclear. Per the germline V gene, CDR1 is SEHNR and CDR2 is FQNEAQ (reference sequence). The CDR3 covers 13 residues. The V end lost 6 bases, the J end lost 1 base, and 9 bases lay between the germline ends.

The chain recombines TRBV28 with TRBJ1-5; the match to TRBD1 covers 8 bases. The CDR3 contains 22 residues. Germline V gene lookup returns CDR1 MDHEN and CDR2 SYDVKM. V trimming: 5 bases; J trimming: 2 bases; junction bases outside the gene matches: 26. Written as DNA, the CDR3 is TGTGCCAGCAGTCCCATAATCCGAACGGGACAGGAATGGGATAGTGGCAATCAGCCCCAGCATTTT. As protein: CASSPIIRTGQEWDSGNQPQHF.

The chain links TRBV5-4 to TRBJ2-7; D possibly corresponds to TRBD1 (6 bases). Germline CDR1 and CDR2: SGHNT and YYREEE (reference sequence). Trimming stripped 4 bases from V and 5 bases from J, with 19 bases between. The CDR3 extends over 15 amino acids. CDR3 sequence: CASSRTQNRENEQYF. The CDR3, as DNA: TGTGCCAGCAGCCGGACGCAAAACAGGGAGAACGAGCAGTACTTC. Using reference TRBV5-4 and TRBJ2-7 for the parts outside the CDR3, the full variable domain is ETGVTQSPTHLIKTRGQQVTLRCSSQSGHNTVSWYQQALGQGPQFIFQYYREEENGRGNFPPRFSGLQFPNYSSELNVNALELDDSALYLCASSRTQNRENEQYFGPGTRLTVT.

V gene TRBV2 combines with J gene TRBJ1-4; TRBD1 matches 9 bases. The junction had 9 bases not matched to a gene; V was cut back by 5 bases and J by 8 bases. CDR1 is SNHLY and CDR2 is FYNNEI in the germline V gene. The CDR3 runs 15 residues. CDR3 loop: CASSLLTGGGEKLFF. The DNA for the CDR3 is TGTGCCAGCAGTTTGTTGACAGGGGGAGGGGAAAAACTGTTTTTT. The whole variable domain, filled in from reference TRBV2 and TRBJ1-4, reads EPEVTQTPSHQVTQMGQEVILRCVPISNHLYFYWYRQILGQKVEFLVSFYNNEISEKSEIFDDQFSVERPDGSNFTLKIRSTKLEDSAMYFCASSLLTGGGEKLFFGSGTQLSVL.